Listed below are T cell receptor beta chains from one sample, sequenced in a study of blood T cells in healthy people across ages. TCRdb recomputed calls from the 5' RACE reads with MiXCR, one row per CDR3 protein. The sample lists just over 1 million distinct CDR3 sequences; 40% to 45% were seen once. The sample consisted of blood. These receptors all come from a woman aged 60 to 75 in good health. The CDR3 runs from the conserved cysteine through the conserved F or W.

>TRBJ2-3|TRBV9
CASTIGLHEGDTQYF
>TRBJ2-2|TRBV4-2
CASSQDAPTGGELFF
>TRBJ2-1|TRBV20-1
CSASPITPNSYNEQFF
>TRBJ1-2|TRBV20-1
CSARDPLTERYGYTF
>TRBJ1-2|TRBV6-1
CASSIGQGNYGYTF
>TRBJ1-2|TRBV9
CASSGRLTPAKGYTF
>TRBJ1-1|TRBV7-9
CASSSGQGADKAFF
>TRBJ2-1|TRBV6-4
CASSRGQGVGQFF
>TRBJ2-3|TRBV27
CASSPTNTDTQYF
>TRBJ1-1|TRBV29-1
CSAGFSDTEAFF
>TRBJ1-2|TRBV13
CASSLGRRESYTF
>.|TRBV6-5
CASSYVFPSSYNEQYF
>TRBJ2-7|TRBV6-5
CASSTPGQGAYEQYF
>TRBJ2-3|TRBV20-1
CSARARGGKRTDTQYF
>TRBJ2-3|TRBV27
CASSPYVAAPTDTQYF
>TRBJ2-7|TRBV5-1
CASSLEGQGLGEQYF
>TRBJ2-7|TRBV27
CASSLGGFDEQYF
>TRBJ2-1|TRBV6-6
CASSYERYNEQFF
>TRBJ2-3|TRBV14
CASSQDLGLAVTDTQYF
>TRBJ2-1|TRBV11-2
CASRPVRTSGTGEQFF
>TRBJ1-5|TRBV6-2/TRBV6-3
CASSGWQSRSSNQPQHF
>TRBJ1-1|TRBV11-2
CASSPPSGRVEAFF
>TRBJ2-5|TRBV6-1
CASSEENWLETQYF
>TRBJ2-3|TRBV27
CASSWSGARTDTQYF
>TRBJ2-5|TRBV6-4
CASSELLGETQYF
>TRBJ2-7|TRBV5-1
CASSLVTTSSYEQYF
>TRBJ2-5|TRBV6-5
CASSYVAEETQYF
>TRBJ2-1|TRBV27
CASSIDRVGNEQFF
>TRBJ2-3|TRBV29-1
CSVGLAGGWSTDTQYF
>TRBJ2-3|TRBV20-1
CSATRLDRDRTSGPTDTQYF
>TRBJ2-3|TRBV20-1
CSAPPSGESTDTQYF
>TRBJ2-7|TRBV12-3/TRBV12-4
CASSKTSGEGYEQYF
>.|TRBV10-3
CAISESLAGTPYEQYF
>.|TRBV20-1
CSARSPVGDEQYF
>TRBJ2-1|TRBV27
CASSSGTGDTNEQFF
>TRBJ2-1|TRBV24-1
CATSGSAQSSYNEQFF
>TRBJ2-1|TRBV3-1
CASSQDWGLPSYNEQFF
>TRBJ1-2|TRBV5-1
CASSFIHRGPTNYGYTF
>TRBJ2-3|TRBV7-2
CASSLGREALTDTQYF
>TRBJ1-5|TRBV7-2
CASGFGNQPQHF
>TRBJ2-6|TRBV7-2
CASSRDSGSGANVLTF
>TRBJ2-1|TRBV7-3
CASSKQGGYYEQFF